The 24 T cell receptor beta chains below all came from one sample that was sequenced in a study of T cell repertoires in cytomegalovirus infection. TCRdb reprocessed the reads with MiXCR, giving one entry per CDR3 protein. The table includes 750,000 to 950,000 distinct CDR3 sequences, roughly 28% detected once. These receptors are not linked to any known antigen. The sequenced sample was cultured CD8+ T cells from PBMCs, obtained from culture after CMV antigen stimulation. Receptors originate from a human donor in good health (CMV status not recorded). Some clones in this sample may be carry-over from other donors' samples.

This clonotype appeared many times. This chain uses TRBV6-2 or TRBV6-3 with TRBJ2-7; the D is unclear. The CDR3 contains 15 residues. V was clipped by 0 bases and J by 3 bases, with 12 bases between them. Per the germline V gene, CDR1 is MNHEY and CDR2 is SVGEGT. The CDR3 region has the DNA TGTGCCAGCAGTTACTCGAAATCGACCGGCTACGAGCAGTACGTC. Translation gives CASSYSKSTGYEQYV.

The chain has TRBV19 and TRBJ2-7; 8 nucleotides match TRBD1. Trimming at V came to 5 bases and at J to 0 bases, leaving 6 bases not matched to a gene. CDR3 length equals 15 residues. Germline V gene sequence: CDR1 LNHDA, CDR2 SQIVND (reference sequence). CDR3 loop: CASSPRDRSSYEQYV. The CDR3 DNA reads TGTGCCAGTAGTCCTCGGGACAGGAGCTCCTACGAGCAGTACGTC.

A few counts support this clonotype. V gene TRBV19 combines with J gene TRBJ1-2; no reliable D call. The germline CDR1 and CDR2 sequences are LNHDA and SQIVND (reference sequence). The CDR3 length is 14 residues. V was trimmed by 3 bases and J by 8 bases, leaving 16 bases between them. The chain's CDR3 is CASSITSSYGGYTF. In DNA, the CDR3 is TGTGCCAGTAGTATTACAAGTAGCTATGGAGGCTACACCTTC.

The genes are TRBV28 and TRBJ1-5; possible D gene TRBD1, 6 bases. Trimming left V 6 bases short and J 9 bases short, with 18 bases between. CDR1 is MDHEN, CDR2 SYDVKM, per germline. CDR3 length equals 14 residues. The CDR3 spells CASRAGVPIRPQHF. As DNA, the CDR3 is TGTGCCAGCAGGGCAGGGGTACCAATACGGCCCCAGCATTTT.

The V and J genes are TRBV4-1 and TRBJ2-7; 8 bases fit TRBD1. The CDR3 sequence is 18 residues long. After removal of 0 bases from V and 2 bases from J, the junction contained 12 bases not matched to a gene. Germline V lookup: CDR1 MGHRA, CDR2 YSYEKL. CDR3 sequence reads: CASSQEASRDRKPYEQYF. CDR3 nucleotide sequence: TGCGCCAGCAGCCAAGAAGCCTCCAGGGACAGGAAACCCTACGAGCAGTACTTC.

CDR3 sequence (DNA): TGTGCCAGCACCAGGACTAGCGGGCACGCTGGGTACGTC. It encodes CASTRTSGHAGYV. The chain uses TRBV2 and TRBJ2-7; TRBD2 matches at 11 bases. V trimming: 7 bases; J trimming: 12 bases; junction bases outside the gene matches: 11. CDR3 length: 13 residues. Germline loops: CDR1 SNHLY, CDR2 FYNNEI.

In DNA form, the CDR3 reads TGCAGCGCAGAGGGGCAGGGGGCGAGGTCCACTGAAGCTTTCTTT. This encodes CSAEGQGARSTEAFF. The gene calls are TRBV29-1 and TRBJ1-1; 8 bases agree with TRBD1. Unmatched junction bases numbered 14, after V lost 7 bases and J lost 4 bases. The germline CDR1 and CDR2 sequences are SQVTM and ANQGSEA. The CDR3 loop spans 15 amino acids.

The V call is TRBV4-1, the J call TRBJ1-1; D gene uncertain. CDR1 and CDR2 from the germline V gene are MGHRA and YSYEKL. The V gene lost 1 base and the J gene lost 2 bases, with 11 bases spanning the gap. CDR3 length: 15 residues. The CDR3 nucleotides are TGCGCCAGCAGCCAAGCCGTCCAGATAAACACTGAAGCTTTCTTT. This gives the protein CASSQAVQINTEAFF.

Only a few counts were recorded for this clonotype. This rearrangement joins TRBV7-9 to TRBJ1-4; TRBD1 agrees at 9 bases. The V segment lost 7 bases and the J segment 7 bases; nucleotides outside the gene matches: 4. The CDR3 sequence is 13 residues long. CDR1 is SEHNR, CDR2 FQNEAQ, per germline (reference sequence). In nucleotides, the CDR3 is TGTGCCAGCAAGGGACAGGGATTTGAAAAACTGTTTTTT. It translates to CASKGQGFEKLFF.

This clonotype was observed a handful of times. The gene calls are TRBV5-1 and TRBJ2-7, with 8 bases matching TRBD2. The junction had 2 bases not matched to a gene; V was cut back by 3 bases and J by 0 bases. The CDR3 extends over 14 amino acids. The germline V gene has CDR1 SGHRS and CDR2 YFSETQ. Here the CDR3 DNA reads TGCGCCAGCAGCTCCCTAGCGGGCTCCTACGAGCAGTACTTC. Translating it yields CASSSLAGSYEQYF.

This clonotype has only a few counts. The V call is TRBV12-3 or TRBV12-4, the J call TRBJ2-5; 8 nucleotides agree with TRBD2. The junction had 3 bases not matched to a gene; V was cut back by 7 bases and J by 5 bases. The length of the CDR3 is 12 residues. CDR3 in amino acids: CASTPSGETQYF. CDR3 coding DNA: TGTGCCAGCACTCCTAGCGGGGAGACCCAGTACTTC.

This sequence joins TRBV7-2 and TRBJ2-3, with D possibly being TRBD1 or TRBD2 (6 bases each). The germline CDR1 and CDR2 sequences are SGHTA and FQGNSA. The CDR3 is made up of 15 amino acids. Trimming stripped 4 bases from V and 4 bases from J, with 15 bases between. The CDR3 sequence is CASSWGGGRSDTQYF. DNA of the CDR3: TGTGCCAGCAGCTGGGGTGGGGGGCGGTCAGATACGCAGTATTTT.

This chain joins TRBV6-2 or TRBV6-3 and TRBJ2-2; tentatively, D is TRBD2 (5 bases). The CDR3 contains 13 residues. The germline V and J ends were trimmed by 8 bases and 3 bases, with 10 bases remaining between them. The V gene's germline CDR1 is MNHEY and CDR2 SVGEGT. The CDR3 sequence: CASCRADTGELFF. DNA for the CDR3: TGTGCCAGCTGTCGAGCGGACACCGGGGAGCTGTTTTTT.

This clonotype was observed a few times. This chain links TRBV3-1 with TRBJ2-3; 7 bases line up with TRBD2. Germline V CDR1 and CDR2: LGHDT, YNNKEL (reference sequence). The V segment lost 0 bases and the J segment 0 bases; nucleotides outside the gene matches: 6. The CDR3 contains 17 residues. CDR3 residues: CASSQDPSGASTDTQYF. The CDR3, as DNA: TGTGCCAGCAGCCAAGATCCCAGCGGGGCGAGCACAGATACGCAGTATTTT.

This sequence joins TRBV28 and TRBJ2-7; 7 nucleotides agree with TRBD1. From germline, CDR1 is MDHEN and CDR2 SYDVKM. This CDR3 is built from 14 residues. J was trimmed by 5 bases and V by 3 bases; bases with no gene match: 7. CDR3: CASSFDRVGDEQYV. DNA of the CDR3: TGTGCCAGCAGTTTCGACAGGGTGGGCGACGAGCAGTACGTC.

The V call is TRBV10-3, the J call TRBJ1-1; no firm D call. The ends were cut back, 3 bases at V and 4 bases at J, with 9 bases in the middle. This CDR3 comprises 13 residues. Germline V gene sequence: CDR1 ENHRY, CDR2 SYGVKD. CDR3 amino acids: CAISDGQSTEAFF. In DNA, the CDR3 is TGTGCCATCAGTGACGGGCAGAGCACTGAAGCTTTCTTT.

A note on this clonotype: A much bigger clone sits one base away, suggesting this may be a read error. This is likely a read error, given that the CDR3 carries no conserved phenylalanine or tryptophan at its end. The gene calls are TRBV12-3 or TRBV12-4 and TRBJ1-5; D is ambiguous. This CDR3 spans 13 amino acids. Trimming left V 5 bases short and J 5 bases short, with 10 bases between. The CDR3 is CASSLQADQPQHS. The CDR3 DNA reads TGTGCCAGCAGTCTCCAAGCGGATCAGCCCCAGCATTCT.

To note about this clonotype: Just one base apart from a much larger clone, this may be a read error. J is TRBJ2-2 and V is TRBV2, with 9 positions matching TRBD1. The V gene's germline CDR1 is SNHLY and CDR2 FYNNEI. V was clipped by 10 bases and J by 0 bases; unmatched bases: 15. The CDR3 totals 18 residues. CDR3: CAITGQGLMESNTGELFF. The CDR3 nucleotides read TGTGCCATCACGGGACAGGGCCTTATGGAGTCGAACACCGGGGAGCTGTTTTTT.

This clonotype was counted many times. The chain recombines TRBV7-3 with TRBJ1-1; TRBD1 might be the D (5 bases). V lost 5 bases and J lost 1, with 11 bases in between. CDR1 is SGHTA and CDR2 is FQGTGA in the germline V gene. This CDR3 contains 14 residues. CDR3 residues: CASSGTPKNTEAFF. In DNA, the CDR3 is TGTGCCAGCAGCGGGACGCCGAAGAACACTGAAGCTTTCTTT.

The chain uses TRBV7-4 and TRBJ2-2; 7 nucleotides align to TRBD1. From germline, CDR1 is SGHVT and CDR2 SQSDAQ. V lost 1 base, J lost 2 bases, and 13 bases stayed unmatched. The CDR3 totals 19 residues. The CDR3 nucleotides are TGTGCCAGCAGCTTAGTATTTAGACAGGGCGGCGATAACACCGGGGAGCTGTTTTTT. Encoded protein: CASSLVFRQGGDNTGELFF.

This sequence joins TRBV19 and TRBJ2-7, with D possibly being TRBD2 (6 bases). This CDR3 has 15 amino acids. Germline CDR1 is LNHDA and CDR2 is SQIVND (reference sequence). V dropped 5 bases and J dropped 0 bases, with 14 bases sitting between them. CDR3 in DNA: TGTGCCAGTAGTCACGGGACTCCCAGCTCCTACGAGCAGTACTTC. It encodes CASSHGTPSSYEQYF. The entire variable domain, with the rest obtained from reference TRBV19 and TRBJ2-7, is as follows: DGGITQSPKYLFRKEGQNVTLSCEQNLNHDAMYWYRQDPGQGLRLIYYSQIVNDFQKGDIAEGYSVSREKKESFPLTVTSAQKNPTAFYLCASSHGTPSSYEQYFGPGTRLTVT.

In this sample, this clonotype turned up a few times. The chain couples TRBV6-1 to TRBJ2-5; the D call may be TRBD1 or TRBD2 (5 bases each). CDR1 MNHNS and CDR2 SASEGT come from the germline V gene. The length of the CDR3 is 16 residues. V was pared by 2 bases and J by 5 bases, with 18 bases between. In DNA form, the CDR3 reads TGTGCCAGCAGTGAATGGGGCAGCGAGGAGGATGAGACCCAGTACTTC. Translated: CASSEWGSEEDETQYF.

V usage is TRBV29-1 and J usage is TRBJ2-1; no clear D. Deletions cut 3 bases from V and 1 base from J, with 7 bases between. Germline loops: CDR1 SQVTM, CDR2 ANQGSEA. CDR3 length equals 13 residues. CDR3 sequence (DNA): TGCAGCGTTGAGGTAGTTTCCTACAATGAGCAGTTCTTC. It translates to CSVEVVSYNEQFF.

The rearrangement joins TRBV5-5 to TRBJ1-6; D not certain. The CDR3 contains 13 residues. Per the germline V gene, CDR1 is SGHKS and CDR2 is YYEKEE (reference sequence). Trimming stripped 2 bases from V and 9 bases from J, with 9 bases between. CDR3 loop: CASSFEVGSPLHF. CDR3 DNA: TGTGCCAGCAGCTTTGAAGTTGGTTCACCCCTCCACTTT.